The source of this T cell receptor beta chain is a study of chemoradiotherapy in HPV16-positive cancers. Germline loops: CDR1 MNHNS, CDR2 SASEGT. The CDR3 consists of 13 residues. Deletions cut 2 bases from V and 12 bases from J, with 17 bases between. Measured with immunoSEQ multiplex PCR; TCRdb has only the in-frame clones, and not every one. Counted here are approximately 12,000 clones, about three quarters occurring once; the ten biggest clones make up approximately 0.85%. General study findings and limits: In HPV16-positive patients, HPV-responsive T-cell expansion tracked better recurrence-free survival.

On this clone itself: The antigen remains unidentified.

The sample was taken from a patient who underwent chemoradiotherapy. The rearrangement uses TRBV6-1 and TRBJ2-7; D is undetermined. This clonotype was sampled from a human donor with HPV-associated anogenital cancer. Written as DNA, the CDR3 is TGTGCCAGCAGTGAACCGACACCCCCAGTCGGGTACTTC. Its translation is CASSEPTPPVGYF.